These T cell receptor beta chains were read from a single sample in a study of blood T cell repertoires in COVID-19. The data were produced by immunoSEQ multiplex PCR, yet TCRdb's version contains in-frame clones alone and is incomplete. The sample has roughly 280,000 clones, nearly 90% seen once. Sequencing was performed on PBMCs or T cells enriched from blood (not recorded which). The receptors shown here come from a woman aged 55-69 years who had recovered from COVID-19. Both conserved end residues are part of each CDR3. A D gene is named only where the DNA matches it firmly.

v_gene: TRBV4-1
j_gene: TRBJ2-3
d_gene: TRBD2
CDR3aa: CASSDMGGGRYTDTQYF
CDR3nt: TGCGCCAGCAGCGACATGGGGGGCGGGAGGTACACAGATACGCAGTATTTT

v_gene: TRBV9
j_gene: TRBJ1-3
d_gene: .
CDR3aa: CASSHRSPGDGNTIYF
CDR3nt: TGTGCCAGCAGCCACAGGAGTCCGGGTGATGGAAACACCATATATTTT

v_gene: TRBV7-9
j_gene: TRBJ2-1
d_gene: .
CDR3aa: CASSSGGNEQFF
CDR3nt: TGTGCCAGCAGCTCCGGAGGCAATGAGCAGTTCTTC

v_gene: TRBV5-1
j_gene: TRBJ1-4
d_gene: .
CDR3aa: CASSRDSTNEKLFF
CDR3nt: TGCGCCAGCAGCCGAGACTCAACTAATGAAAAACTGTTTTTT

v_gene: TRBV30
j_gene: TRBJ2-7
d_gene: TRBD1
CDR3aa: CAWRRQGRGDYEQYF
CDR3nt: TGTGCCTGGAGAAGACAGGGACGTGGGGACTACGAGCAGTACTTC

v_gene: TRBV30
j_gene: TRBJ1-5
d_gene: TRBD1
CDR3aa: CAWSATGGYYSNQPQHF
CDR3nt: TGTGCCTGGAGTGCCACAGGGGGATATTATAGCAATCAGCCCCAGCATTTT

v_gene: TRBV5-8
j_gene: TRBJ1-5
d_gene: TRBD1
CDR3aa: CATRDRGSTRNQPQHF
CDR3nt: TGTGCCACCCGGGACAGGGGATCTACGCGCAATCAGCCCCAGCATTTT

v_gene: TRBV28
j_gene: TRBJ1-6
d_gene: TRBD1
CDR3aa: CASGSGTAISPLHF
CDR3nt: TGTGCCAGCGGTTCCGGGACAGCAATTTCACCCCTCCACTTT

v_gene: TRBV7-3
j_gene: TRBJ2-1
d_gene: .
CDR3aa: CASSSHRDLNEQFF
CDR3nt: TGTGCCAGCAGCTCTCACAGGGATTTGAATGAGCAGTTCTTC

v_gene: TRBV10-3
j_gene: TRBJ1-2
d_gene: TRBD1
CDR3aa: CAITTDRVKDGYTF
CDR3nt: TGTGCCATCACTACAGACAGGGTGAAGGATGGCTACACCTTC

v_gene: TRBV24-1
j_gene: TRBJ2-2
d_gene: .
CDR3aa: CAASGTSPNTGELFF
CDR3nt: TGTGCCGCCTCAGGGACTTCTCCGAACACCGGGGAGCTGTTTTTT

v_gene: TRBV27
j_gene: TRBJ1-4
d_gene: .
CDR3aa: CASRGLGEKLFF
CDR3nt: TGTGCCAGCAGGGGTCTCGGGGAAAAACTGTTTTTT

v_gene: TRBV5-1
j_gene: TRBJ1-1
d_gene: TRBD1
CDR3aa: CASSQGQGKTEAFF
CDR3nt: TGCGCCAGCAGCCAGGGACAGGGGAAGACTGAAGCTTTCTTT

v_gene: TRBV9
j_gene: TRBJ1-3
d_gene: TRBD1
CDR3aa: CASSDRTGSGNTIYF
CDR3nt: TGTGCCAGCAGCGATCGGACAGGCTCTGGAAACACCATATATTTT

v_gene: TRBV5-1
j_gene: TRBJ2-2
d_gene: .
CDR3aa: CASSLSGVDTGELFF
CDR3nt: TGCGCCAGCAGTTTGTCGGGAGTGGACACCGGGGAGCTGTTTTTT

v_gene: TRBV19
j_gene: TRBJ2-1
d_gene: TRBD2
CDR3aa: CASRTSLAGLYNEQFF
CDR3nt: TGTGCCAGTAGAACCTCTCTAGCGGGGCTCTACAATGAGCAGTTCTTC

v_gene: TRBV9
j_gene: TRBJ2-6
d_gene: TRBD1
CDR3aa: CASSPWTGGSGANVLTF
CDR3nt: TGTGCCAGCAGCCCTTGGACAGGGGGCTCTGGGGCCAACGTCCTGACTTTC

v_gene: TRBV5-1
j_gene: TRBJ1-2
d_gene: .
CDR3aa: CASSPGGPWEGYTF
CDR3nt: TGCGCCAGCAGCCCGGGGGGGCCCTGGGAGGGCTACACCTTC

v_gene: TRBV18
j_gene: TRBJ2-3
d_gene: TRBD2
CDR3aa: CASSPAGGLGGADTQYF
CDR3nt: TGTGCCAGCTCACCTGCCGGGGGACTAGGAGGTGCAGATACGCAGTATTTT

v_gene: TRBV28
j_gene: TRBJ2-6
d_gene: .
CDR3aa: CASAYRRGGANVLTF
CDR3nt: TGTGCCAGCGCATACCGTAGAGGTGGGGCCAACGTCCTGACTTTC

v_gene: TRBV27
j_gene: TRBJ1-6
d_gene: TRBD1
CDR3aa: CASSLWDRGDLHF
CDR3nt: TGTGCCAGCAGTTTATGGGACAGGGGGGACCTCCACTTT

v_gene: TRBV12-3/TRBV12-4
j_gene: TRBJ1-6
d_gene: TRBD1
CDR3aa: CASSIQGDSPLHF
CDR3nt: TGTGCCAGCAGCATACAGGGGGATTCACCCCTCCACTTT